One sample yielded the 8 T cell receptor beta chains listed below, sequenced in a study of Ad26.COV2.S vaccination and SARS-CoV-2 variants (dated by TCRdb to the early 2020s). Explained via the paper, the treatment or condition label denotes: some 19 received Ad26.COV2.S at low or high dose, single or two shots; roughly five received placebo; per-sample allocation not given. Repertoires of vaccine and placebo recipients were sequenced from samples collected on day 63 after the first injection. To prepare the library, the immunoSEQ multiplex PCR assay was applied. Sourced from immuneACCESS, this table was stored by TCRdb with only in-frame sequences that have V and J called. A share of the clones is absent; for the studies checked, an unresolved V gene accounts for under half, and the remainder has no known explanation. The sample table holds approximately 410,000 clones, of which over 80% were seen once. The top ten constitute 1.5% to 2% of the sample.

The sequencing here drew on peripheral blood, taken in a trial of Ad26.COV2.S vaccine versus placebo. The receptors were gathered from a person aged 18-65 years who received the Ad26.COV2.S COVID-19 vaccine or a placebo.

V usage is TRBV25-1 and J usage is TRBJ2-2; 7 positions agree with TRBD1. V shed 3 bases, J shed 7 bases, and the junction held 5 bases outside the gene matches. The CDR3 is 14 amino acids. Germline V gene lookup returns CDR1 MGHDK and CDR2 SYGVNS. In DNA, the CDR3 is TGTGCCAGCAGTGACCAGGGGGTGGTCGGGGAGCTGTTTTTT. This encodes CASSDQGVVGELFF.

The chain recombines TRBV5-1 with TRBJ1-3; 9 positions match TRBD1. The CDR3 has 16 residues. The V and J ends lost 4 bases and 2 bases, in that order; junction bases with no gene match: 7. The V gene's germline CDR1 is SGHRS and CDR2 YFSETQ. The CDR3 spells CASSPTGGQTGNTIYF. The CDR3 region has the DNA TGCGCCAGCAGCCCTACAGGGGGCCAGACTGGAAACACCATATATTTT.

The chain recombines TRBV18 with TRBJ2-5; 7 bases match TRBD1. The trim removed 6 bases at V and 1 base at J, leaving 5 bases unmatched. Germline V gives CDR1 KGHSH, CDR2 LQKENI. The CDR3 is made up of 14 amino acids. CDR3 loop: CASSARDSQETQYF. CDR3 sequence (DNA): TGTGCCAGCTCCGCTCGGGACAGCCAAGAGACCCAGTACTTC.

The rearrangement links TRBV6-5 to TRBJ2-1; TRBD1 matches at 8 bases. With 7 bases clipped from V and 2 bases from J, the junction kept 7 bases outside the gene matches. The germline V gene has CDR1 MNHEY and CDR2 SVGAGI. The CDR3 has 15 amino acids. DNA for the CDR3: TGTGCCAGCAAACTAACAGGGGGTGCCTACAATGAGCAGTTCTTC. It codes for CASKLTGGAYNEQFF.

This rearrangement joins TRBV7-8 to TRBJ1-6, with no clear D. The CDR3 sequence is 13 residues long. The germline V gene encodes CDR1 SGHVS and CDR2 FQNEAQ. V was trimmed by 5 bases and J by 13 bases, leaving 15 bases between them. CDR3 coding DNA: TGTGCCAGCAGCCCAACGCCCATAGCTCCCCTCCACTTT. This sequence encodes CASSPTPIAPLHF.

This chain links TRBV5-6 with TRBJ2-2; TRBD1 aligns across 9 bases. Germline V lookup: CDR1 SGHDT, CDR2 YYEEEE. CDR3 length: 16 amino acids. The trim removed 4 bases at V and 5 bases at J, leaving 9 bases unmatched. The DNA of the CDR3 is TGTGCCAGCAGCCCAAAACAGGGGGCCGGGACCGGGGAGCTGTTTTTT. Residues: CASSPKQGAGTGELFF.

The gene calls are TRBV6-6 and TRBJ1-2; possibly TRBD1 for D (5 bases). Germline V gives CDR1 MNHNY, CDR2 SVGAGI (reference sequence). V was shortened by 2 bases and J by 6 bases, with 16 bases between the two germline ends. The CDR3 is 15 residues long. The CDR3 DNA is TGTGCCAGCAGTTACGGCCACCGGGGCGAAGATGGCTACACCTTC. Translation gives CASSYGHRGEDGYTF.

V and J are TRBV4-3 and TRBJ2-5; TRBD1 or TRBD2 may be the D gene (6 bases each). Germline V gene lookup returns CDR1 LGHNA and CDR2 YSLEER. Trimming took off 0 bases at V and 4 bases at J, with 18 bases between the two ends. The CDR3 has 17 residues. The CDR3 DNA reads TGCGCCAGCAGCCAAGATCGACTGGGGGGCTTCCGAGAGACCCAGTACTTC. Translation gives CASSQDRLGGFRETQYF.